This TCR beta chain was observed in a study of T cells in Graves' hyperthyroidism and ophthalmopathy. V was trimmed by 5 bases and J by 8 bases, leaving 10 bases between them. The CDR3 has 12 residues. Per the germline V gene, CDR1 is SNHLY and CDR2 is FYNNEI. Isolation of PBMCs was performed on around 9.7 ml fresh peripheral blood. Authors of the study amplified TCR beta CDR3 regions from RNA transcripts. The primer set for the first-round RT-PCR of the TCR CDR3 was HTBI. TCRdb called the multiplex PCR reads again in MiXCR, with one record for every CDR3 protein. The table lists 490,000 or so distinct CDR3 sequences, about 20% of them singletons.

This receptor was taken from a woman aged 70-85 years with Graves' ophthalmopathy. Sequences were obtained from blood. This chain joins TRBV2 and TRBJ2-1, with D unclear. The CDR3 spells CASSTGLHEQFF. CDR3 bases: TGTGCCAGCAGTACCGGGCTGCATGAGCAGTTCTTC.